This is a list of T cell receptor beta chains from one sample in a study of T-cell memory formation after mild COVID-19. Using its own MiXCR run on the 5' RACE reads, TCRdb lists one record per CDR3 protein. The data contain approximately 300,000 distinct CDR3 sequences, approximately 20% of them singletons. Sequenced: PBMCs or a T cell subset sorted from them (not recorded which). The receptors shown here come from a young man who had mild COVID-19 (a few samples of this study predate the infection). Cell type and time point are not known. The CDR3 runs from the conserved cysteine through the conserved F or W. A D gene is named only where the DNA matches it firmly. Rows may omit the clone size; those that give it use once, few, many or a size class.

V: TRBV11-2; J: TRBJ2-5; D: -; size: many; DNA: TGTGCCAGCAGCTTAGATCGAGAGACCCAGTACTTC; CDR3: CASSLDRETQYF
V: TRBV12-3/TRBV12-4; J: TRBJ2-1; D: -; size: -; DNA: TGTGCCAGCAGGGAGGGGGCGCCTGAGTTCTTC; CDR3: CASREGAPEFF
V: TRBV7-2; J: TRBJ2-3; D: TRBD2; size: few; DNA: TGTGCCAGCAGCTACCTCGGGGTAGCGGGGGGGGATACGCAGTATTTT; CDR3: CASSYLGVAGGDTQYF
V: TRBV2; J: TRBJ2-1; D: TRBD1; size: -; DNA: TGTGCCAGCAGCCGGGACAGGGAGGTTAATGAGCAGTTCTTC; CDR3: CASSRDREVNEQFF
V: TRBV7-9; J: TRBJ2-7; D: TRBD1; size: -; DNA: TGTGCCAGCCGGGAGACAGGGGGAGCCTACGAGCAGTACTTC; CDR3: CASRETGGAYEQYF
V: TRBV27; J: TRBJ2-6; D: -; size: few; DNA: TGTGCCAGCAGGTCGGGGTCTTCTGGGGCCAACGTCCTGACTTTC; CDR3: CASRSGSSGANVLTF
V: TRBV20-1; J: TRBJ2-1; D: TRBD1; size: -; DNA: TGCAGTGCTAGTTTGACAGGGAGCTCCTACAATGAGCAGTTCTTC; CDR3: CSASLTGSSYNEQFF
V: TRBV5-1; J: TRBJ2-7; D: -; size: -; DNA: TGCGCCAGCAGCCCTGATGCGGGACCCTACGAGCAGTACTTC; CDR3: CASSPDAGPYEQYF
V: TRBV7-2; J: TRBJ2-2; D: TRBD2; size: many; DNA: TGTGCCAGCAGCTTCGGACTAGACACCGGGGAGCTGTTTTTT; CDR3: CASSFGLDTGELFF
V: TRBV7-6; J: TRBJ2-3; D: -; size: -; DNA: TGTGCCAGCAGCTTAGTGGGGGGCCACATGACAGATACGCAGTATTTT; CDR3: CASSLVGGHMTDTQYF
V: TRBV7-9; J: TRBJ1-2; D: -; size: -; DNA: TGTGCCAGCAGTGCCCTGGTGGGACGCTATGGCTACACCTTC; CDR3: CASSALVGRYGYTF
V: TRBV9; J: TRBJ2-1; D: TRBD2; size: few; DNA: TGTGCCAGCAGCGTAGTTGAGCGGGGGGAGGCGGAGCAGTTCTTC; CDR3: CASSVVERGEAEQFF
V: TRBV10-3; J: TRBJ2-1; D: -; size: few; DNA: TGTGCCATCTCTAGACAGAGCGGGTCCTACAATGAGCAGTTCTTC; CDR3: CAISRQSGSYNEQFF
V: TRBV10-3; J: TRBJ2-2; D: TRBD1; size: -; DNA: TGTGCCATCAGTGTGGAGACAGGGGGTGCCGGGGAGCTGTTTTTT; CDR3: CAISVETGGAGELFF
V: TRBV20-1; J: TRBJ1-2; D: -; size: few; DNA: TGCAGTGCTAGAGCAGGGTCAGTGGAAGGCTACACCTTC; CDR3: CSARAGSVEGYTF
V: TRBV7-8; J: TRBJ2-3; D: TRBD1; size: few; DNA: TGTGCCAGCAGCATCGAAAGGGACAGGGCGGGTACGCAGTATTTT; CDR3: CASSIERDRAGTQYF
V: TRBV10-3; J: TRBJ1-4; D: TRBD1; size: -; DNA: TGTGCCATCAGTGGGACAGGAGATGAAAAACTGTTTTTT; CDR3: CAISGTGDEKLFF